This T cell receptor (beta chain) stems from a study of cytomegalovirus exposure and HLA in healthy donors. The PCR ran on 60 Vbeta and 13 Jbeta primers. The authors' processing: Later, 65 million to 90 million unique TCR beta chains were counted in an analysis, and roughly 11 million of them were shared. Sequencing was performed with immunoSEQ multiplex PCR; in TCRdb, only in-frame clones are kept and a portion is missing. The V and J calls and clone size are taken from that table; D and trimming were inferred from the DNA. The repertoire holds 100,000 or so clones, with around four fifths as singletons. Study-level results: Based on reports, TCR beta sequences accurately predicted HLA-A and HLA-B alleles for most subjects. In a later analysis, V- and J-gene trimming of beta chains associated with a DCLRE1C missense variant, replicated independently.

On this clone itself: The target antigen is unknown.

Material for sequencing was PBMCs. The sequence was collected from a middle-aged woman in good health and CMV-seropositive.

CDR3 sequence (DNA): TGTGCCAGTCGCCTCAGGGGAACTAATGAAAAACTGTTTTTT. Protein: CASRLRGTNEKLFF. J is TRBJ1-4 and V is TRBV19, with a weak D call TRBD1 (6 bases). The germline gives CDR1 LNHDA, CDR2 SQIVND (reference sequence). This CDR3 has 14 residues. V lost 8 bases to trimming and J lost 1 base, with 11 bases between them.